A single sample is the source of the 10 T cell receptor beta chains below, sequenced in a study of blood T cell repertoires in COVID-19. TCRdb keeps only in-frame clones here, not all; method: immunoSEQ multiplex PCR. The data show about 80,000 clones, roughly 82% seen once. Sequenced material: peripheral blood. The receptors were gathered from a man aged 55 to 70 with acute or convalescent COVID-19.

This clone was seen only a few times. The genes are TRBV5-1 and TRBJ2-5; 7 bases line up with TRBD2. Germline-derived CDR1 and CDR2 are SGHRS and YFSETQ. The CDR3 consists of 13 residues. V lost 4 bases, J lost 2 bases, and 2 bases stayed unmatched. CDR3 sequence reads: CASSTSVQETQYF. CDR3 nucleotide sequence: TGCGCCAGCAGCACTAGCGTTCAAGAGACCCAGTACTTC.

The chain employs TRBV6-6 and TRBJ2-7; no reliable D call. Germline V gene lookup returns CDR1 MNHNY and CDR2 SVGAGI (reference sequence). V gave up 0 bases and J gave up 5 bases, with 11 bases separating them. CDR3 size: 14 residues. Written as DNA, the CDR3 is TGTGCCAGCAGTTACTCGAACAGTAATCACGAGCAGTACTTC. Translation: CASSYSNSNHEQYF.

V gene TRBV14 combines with J gene TRBJ2-5, with D possibly being TRBD2 (5 bases). Per the germline V gene, CDR1 is SGHDN and CDR2 is FVKESK. Deletions cut 2 bases from V and 5 bases from J, with 9 bases between. CDR3 length: 13 residues. DNA of the CDR3: TGTGCCAGCAGCCAAAATGGAGGCGAGACCCAGTACTTC. It translates to CASSQNGGETQYF.

This sequence joins TRBV7-2 and TRBJ1-5, with a tentative D call TRBD1 (6 bases). CDR3 length: 15 amino acids. Germline CDR1 SGHTA, CDR2 FQGNSA. V shed 0 bases and J shed 7 bases, with 13 bases lying between them. The CDR3, as DNA: TGTGCCAGCAGCTTAGCCGGACAGTTTGGGCAGCCCCAGCATTTT. Translation: CASSLAGQFGQPQHF.

This chain uses TRBV19 with TRBJ2-1; 8 bases align to TRBD1. The V and J ends lost 7 bases and 3 bases, in that order; junction bases with no gene match: 11. In germline, CDR1 is LNHDA, CDR2 SQIVND (reference sequence). CDR3 length: 16 residues. CDR3 nucleotide sequence: TGTGCCAGTACCCTAGGGCCCGGGACAGGCTACAATGAGCAGTTCTTC. This codes for CASTLGPGTGYNEQFF.

This clone turned up a few times. The rearrangement uses TRBV11-2 and TRBJ2-1; TRBD1 is a possible D gene (5 bases). This CDR3 spans 15 amino acids. With 1 base removed from V and 12 bases from J, the gap between germline ends came to 19 bases. Germline CDR1 SGHAT, CDR2 FQNNGV. The CDR3 loop is CASSLVAQGSSVQFF. CDR3 nucleotides: TGTGCCAGCAGCTTAGTTGCCCAGGGCAGCTCGGTGCAGTTCTTC.

The chain uses TRBV28 and TRBJ2-5; weak D call: TRBD1 (5 bases). The CDR3 totals 16 residues. V lost 5 bases, J lost 0 bases, and 16 bases lay in between. In germline, CDR1 is MDHEN, CDR2 SYDVKM. The CDR3 sequence: CASSPPPATDQETQYF. CDR3 in DNA: TGTGCCAGCAGTCCCCCTCCAGCGACAGACCAAGAGACCCAGTACTTC.

J is TRBJ2-3 and V is TRBV5-1, with a possible D match to TRBD2 (6 bases). The CDR3 runs to 15 residues. The V and J ends lost 2 bases and 4 bases respectively, with 14 bases between them. From germline, CDR1 is SGHRS and CDR2 YFSETQ. Here the CDR3 reads CASSFDSPSADTQYF. The DNA of the CDR3 is TGCGCCAGCAGCTTTGACTCGCCTAGCGCAGATACGCAGTATTTT.

The V and J genes are TRBV28 and TRBJ2-2, with D unresolved. Germline CDR1 is MDHEN and CDR2 is SYDVKM. The CDR3 runs to 13 residues. V lost 7 bases and J 0 bases, leaving 6 bases between the germline ends. The CDR3 loop is CASKAPNTGELFF. The CDR3 bases are TGTGCCAGCAAAGCACCGAACACCGGGGAGCTGTTTTTT.

The rearrangement uses TRBV10-3 and TRBJ1-5; the D gene is possibly TRBD1 (6 bases). Germline CDR1 is ENHRY and CDR2 is SYGVKD. Trimming cost V 7 bases and J 4 bases, with 11 bases left between them. This CDR3 has 13 amino acids. The CDR3 spells CAITGQKNQPQHF. CDR3 DNA sequence: TGTGCCATCACCGGACAGAAGAATCAGCCCCAGCATTTT.